A single sample is the source of the 22 T cell receptor beta chains below, sequenced in a study of Ad26.COV2.S vaccination and SARS-CoV-2 variants. Profiled with immunoSEQ multiplex PCR; TCRdb holds only in-frame clones, not every one. Among 97,000 or so clones listed, roughly 80% were seen once. Material: peripheral blood, obtained after recovery from COVID-19. The receptors originated from a human donor who had recovered from COVID-19.

The gene calls are TRBV3-1 (or the pseudogene TRBV3-2) and TRBJ1-1; D perhaps matches TRBD1 (6 bases). The CDR3 spans 14 residues. Germline CDR1 and CDR2: LGHDT and YNNKEL (reference sequence). Deletions cut 5 bases from V and 4 bases from J, with 14 bases between. The CDR3 sequence is CASSVQGDSTEAFF. The CDR3 DNA sequence: TGTGCCAGCAGCGTACAGGGTGATAGCACTGAAGCTTTCTTT.

CDR3 nucleotides: TGCGCCAGCAGACCCATATCGTCGACGGATGAAGCTTTCTTT. Encoded protein: CASRPISSTDEAFF. This chain links TRBV5-1 with TRBJ1-1; D is uncertain. Looked up from germline, CDR1 is SGHRS and CDR2 is YFSETQ. This CDR3 contains 14 residues. The V end was cut by 5 bases, the J end by 7 bases, with 18 bases between.

The V and J genes are TRBV6-1 and TRBJ2-3, with D unresolved. This CDR3 has 14 amino acids. V was trimmed by 3 bases and J by 6 bases, leaving 13 bases between them. Germline V CDR1 and CDR2: MNHNS, SASEGT. CDR3 nucleotide sequence: TGTGCCAGCAGTGAGAGGTCTCTTCGGGATACGCAGTATTTT. Amino acids: CASSERSLRDTQYF.

This chain uses TRBV5-5 with TRBJ1-1; TRBD1 agrees at 8 bases. J gave up 10 bases and V 4 bases, and 9 bases lay outside the gene matches. This CDR3 contains 13 residues. CDR1 SGHKS and CDR2 YYEKEE come from the germline V gene (reference sequence). In DNA form, the CDR3 reads TGTGCCAGCAGCCCCGGGACAGGCCTGGGAGCTTTCTTT. Its translation: CASSPGTGLGAFF.

This clone was counted between two and nine times. This chain joins TRBV12-5 and TRBJ1-5, with 7 bases identical to TRBD1. V was pared by 5 bases and J by 6 bases, with 10 bases of the junction left unmatched. The CDR3 totals 15 residues. Per the germline V gene, CDR1 is LGHNT and CDR2 is FRNRAP. The CDR3 DNA reads TGTGCTAGTGGTCTCAACCTTGACAGGGCTCAGCCCCAGCATTTT. As protein: CASGLNLDRAQPQHF.

This clone has only one observation. The chain is built from TRBV24-1 and TRBJ2-3; 8 bases map to TRBD1. Trimming took 10 bases from V and 3 from J; bases not matched to a gene: 5. The CDR3 spans 13 residues. Germline V gene sequence: CDR1 KGHDR, CDR2 SFDVKD. CDR3 residues: CATWDRRTDTQYF. CDR3 nucleotides: TGTGCCACATGGGACAGGCGAACAGATACGCAGTATTTT.

In its sample, this clone was seen a few times. This chain connects TRBV7-9 to TRBJ2-5, with D possibly being TRBD1 or TRBD2 (6 bases each). Trimming removed 7 bases from V and 5 bases from J, with 14 bases in between. The CDR3 consists of 13 residues. Per the germline V gene, CDR1 is SEHNR and CDR2 is FQNEAQ (reference sequence). The CDR3 region is CASTGGHVETQYF. The CDR3 DNA sequence: TGTGCCAGCACCGGGGGACACGTTGAGACCCAGTACTTC.

This chain connects TRBV4-1 to TRBJ1-1; 7 bases fit TRBD1. This CDR3 contains 14 residues. V shed 4 bases and J 0 bases; nucleotides not matched to a gene: 2. Germline V CDR1 and CDR2: MGHRA, YSYEKL. The CDR3, as DNA: TGCGCCAGCAGCCGGGACAGTCTGAACACTGAAGCTTTCTTT. Protein product: CASSRDSLNTEAFF.

The V call is TRBV11-2, the J call TRBJ2-1, with D perhaps given as TRBD1 or TRBD2 (7 bases each). CDR3 size: 18 residues. Germline V gives CDR1 SGHAT, CDR2 FQNNGV. V lost 1 base and J lost 2, with 18 bases in between. DNA for the CDR3: TGTGCCAGCAGCTTAGGGAGGGGGCGGGGGACCCCCTACAATGAGCAGTTCTTC. This gives the protein CASSLGRGRGTPYNEQFF.

The chain carries TRBV3-1 (or the pseudogene TRBV3-2) and TRBJ2-6; D not resolved. Germline V gene sequence: CDR1 LGHDT, CDR2 YNNKEL (reference sequence). CDR3 size: 16 residues. Trimming left V 0 bases short and J 4 bases short, with 10 bases between. The CDR3 sequence: CASSQEGGLGANVLTF. As DNA, the CDR3 is TGTGCCAGCAGCCAAGAAGGTGGGTTGGGGGCCAACGTCCTGACTTTC.

There are a few counts of this clone. The V call is TRBV7-9, the J call TRBJ2-5; 7 bases fit TRBD1. This CDR3 has 13 amino acids. The germline gives CDR1 SEHNR, CDR2 FQNEAQ (reference sequence). Trimming removed 5 bases from V and 5 bases from J; junction bases left unmatched: 5. The CDR3 protein is CASSPTGVETQYF. The CDR3 DNA reads as TGTGCCAGCAGCCCCACAGGGGTGGAGACCCAGTACTTC.

V and J are TRBV7-6 and TRBJ2-5, with 10 bases that match TRBD2. The germline CDR1 and CDR2 sequences are SGHVS and FNYEAQ. Unmatched junction bases numbered 12, after V lost 4 bases and J lost 4 bases. The CDR3 runs 17 residues. CDR3 amino acids: CASSSRASGGQLETQYF. The CDR3 region has the DNA TGTGCCAGCAGCTCCCGGGCTAGCGGGGGACAATTAGAGACCCAGTACTTC.

This clone was picked up one time. V usage is TRBV5-1 and J usage is TRBJ1-2; TRBD1 matches at 8 bases. J gave up 8 bases and V 0 bases, and 18 bases lay outside the gene matches. The CDR3 runs to 18 residues. The germline V gene has CDR1 SGHRS and CDR2 YFSETQ. CDR3 in DNA: TGCGCCAGCAGCTTGGCAATACATACGACAGGGGACGGCGTAGGCTACACCTTC. This codes for CASSLAIHTTGDGVGYTF.

The gene calls are TRBV5-5 and TRBJ1-1; 9 positions agree with TRBD1. This CDR3 has 16 residues. Germline assignment: CDR1 SGHKS and CDR2 YYEKEE (reference sequence). The junction had 8 bases not matched to a gene; V was cut back by 0 bases and J by 5 bases. CDR3 sequence: CASSLGTGAGGTEAFF. The DNA for the CDR3 is TGTGCCAGCAGCTTGGGGACAGGGGCCGGGGGGACTGAAGCTTTCTTT.

The rearrangement links TRBV2 to TRBJ2-6, with D perhaps TRBD2 (5 bases). The germline V and J ends were trimmed by 6 bases and 4 bases, with 13 bases remaining between them. Looked up from germline, CDR1 is SNHLY and CDR2 is FYNNEI. The CDR3 covers 15 residues. The CDR3 region has the DNA TGTGCCAGCAGGATGGAGGCGTTGGGGGCCAACGTCCTGACTTTC. It codes for CASRMEALGANVLTF.

This rearrangement joins TRBV2 to TRBJ2-3, with D unresolved. The CDR3 extends over 14 amino acids. The V end was cut by 6 bases, the J end by 2 bases, with 12 bases between. Germline V lookup: CDR1 SNHLY, CDR2 FYNNEI. As DNA, the CDR3 is TGTGCCAGCAGGAACAGAGGAAACACAGATACGCAGTATTTT. Its translation is CASRNRGNTDTQYF.

As for this clone: The junction shows a germline mismatch at one end, possibly a read error. The J gene is TRBJ1-1, the V gene TRBV5-1, with TRBD1 matching 9 bases. In germline, CDR1 is SGHRS, CDR2 YFSETQ. This CDR3 is built from 15 residues. The CDR3 loop is CASSSSGGDRAEAFF. CDR3 DNA sequence: TGCGCCAGCAGCTCGTCGGGAGGGGACAGGGCTGAGGCTTTCTTT.

This clone was observed a few times. The rearrangement links TRBV6-4 to TRBJ2-6; no definite D call. V lost 0 bases and J 2 bases, leaving 11 bases between the germline ends. The germline CDR1 and CDR2 sequences are MRHNA and SNTAGT. The CDR3 runs 17 residues. The CDR3 nucleotides read TGTGCCAGCAGTGACTCCCACACAGCAGCTGGGGCCAACGTCCTGACTTTC. Its protein is CASSDSHTAAGANVLTF.

The chain is built from TRBV28 and TRBJ1-2, with TRBD1 identical over 9 bases. The CDR3 is 13 amino acids. The germline CDR1 and CDR2 sequences are MDHEN and SYDVKM. V lost 8 bases and J lost 1; bases outside the gene matches: 2. CDR3 residues: CASGDRVNYGYTF. DNA of the CDR3: TGTGCCAGCGGGGACAGGGTTAACTATGGCTACACCTTC.

The chain combines TRBV7-2 with TRBJ2-2; the D call may be TRBD1 or TRBD2 (6 bases each). Trimming stripped 0 bases from V and 5 bases from J, with 13 bases between. The germline V gene encodes CDR1 SGHTA and CDR2 FQGNSA. This CDR3 is built from 16 residues. The CDR3: CASSLAVGGGTGELFF. The CDR3 DNA sequence: TGTGCCAGCAGCTTAGCCGTGGGGGGCGGAACCGGGGAGCTGTTTTTT.

This chain links TRBV6-4 with TRBJ1-6; D perhaps matches TRBD1 (5 bases). This CDR3 comprises 16 residues. The germline CDR1 and CDR2 sequences are MRHNA and SNTAGT. Trimming pared 2 bases from V and 9 bases from J, leaving 17 bases between. CDR3 DNA sequence: TGTGCCAGCAGTGACCTCCGACCGACAGAACGTTCACCCCTCCACTTT. Its translation: CASSDLRPTERSPLHF.

This clone was observed a single time. This sequence joins TRBV6-6 and TRBJ1-1; D call uncertain. V was pared by 2 bases and J by 5 bases, with 6 bases between. Germline CDR1 is MNHNY and CDR2 is SVGAGI (reference sequence). The CDR3 runs 12 residues. The CDR3 region is CASSYLLTEAFF. DNA of the CDR3: TGTGCCAGCAGTTACCTATTAACTGAAGCTTTCTTT.